The sequence of this TCR beta chain was determined in a study of control samples from healthy donors and cancer patients. Produced via immunoSEQ multiplex PCR; TCRdb's table is partial and in-frame only. The sample has 130,000 or so clones; about 90% are singletons. This CDR3 spans 16 amino acids. V shed 2 bases and J shed 4 bases, with 17 bases lying between them. From germline, CDR1 is SGHRS and CDR2 YFSETQ. Sequencing used blood. The origin of this receptor is a man in his late teens or twenties in good health. The chain combines TRBV5-1 with TRBJ2-3; D might be TRBD2 (5 bases). CDR3 region: CASSLTETGGADTQYF. CDR3 nucleotide sequence: TGCGCCAGCAGCTTAACGGAAACTGGAGGTGCAGATACGCAGTATTTT.